This T cell receptor beta chain was found in a study of blood T cell repertoires in COVID-19 (TCRdb year 2020). Regarding the complete study: Collaborator samples came from the United States, Italy and Spain and covered acute and convalescent phases of COVID-19. The material from the prospective study consisted of cDNA or gDNA derived from T cells, B-cell-depleted T cells, or PBMCs. The dataset comprised deeply sampled blood TCRbeta repertoires from subjects exposed to, actively infected with, or recovered from COVID-19. A freely available public database, intended as a resource for researchers studying the immune response to SARS-CoV-2, is where the repertoires were released. Samples were obtained from the ongoing ImmuneRACE study (first 160 participants) and from over 1,000 subjects provided by 6 global collaborators. A de-identified subject ID, COVID-19 status, age in years and sex were almost always included in the sample metadata. HLA class I and class II types, where available, came from metadata supplied by the sample provider rather than from assay-based typing. Broader findings and caveats from the paper: Clinical and demographic metadata were provided uncurated, with the amount varying by source and participant.

As concerns this clone: Its antigen specificity is not known. No base qualities exist here, and no much larger clone lies one base off it.

TCRbeta CDR3 regions were amplified from genomic DNA using the immunoSEQ Assay, a bias-controlled multiplex PCR. From the authors' description of their analysis: Nucleated cell counts per sample were estimated from amplification of reference gene primers within the assay. To quantify the absolute abundance of each unique TCRbeta CDR3 rearrangement, sequence reads were collapsed and filtered. Productive Simpson clonality was computed per sample as the square root of Simpson's diversity index over productive rearrangements. What TCRdb holds here is the immuneACCESS table cut down to in-frame rearrangements. Part of the clones is not present; checked against another copy, under half of the missing clones reflect an unresolved V gene, and the others are unexplained. That table furnishes V, J and clone size, whereas the DNA furnished D and trimming. Present in this sample are about 310,000 clones, about nine tenths of which were seen just once. Together, the top ten hold around 2.1% of the sample.

Each collaborating institution followed its own protocols to collect whole blood in K2EDTA tubes. For TCRbeta analysis, collaborators shipped samples in one of three forms: frozen whole blood, isolated PBMCs, or DNA extracted from either of those sample types. There are 13 amino acids in the CDR3, from cysteine to phenylalanine inclusive. The only DNA kept is the CDR3, 39 bases in frame from the first base. The junction shows trimming of 4 bases on V and 4 bases on J, plus 10 bases between the germline ends. The germline V gene specifies SNHLY as CDR1 and FYNNEI as CDR2. This receptor was obtained from a young man with active or convalescent COVID-19. The sample consisted of peripheral blood. The chain was built from TRBV2 and TRBJ1-1; a tentative D match to TRBD1 spans 5 bases. CDR3 loop: CASSVGGGTEAFF. The nucleotide sequence is given as TGTGCCAGCAGTGTGGGGGGGGGCACTGAAGCTTTCTTT. The CDR3, completed at both ends by the reference TRBV2 and TRBJ1-1 genes, gives the full variable domain EPEVTQTPSHQVTQMGQEVILRCVPISNHLYFYWYRQILGQKVEFLVSFYNNEISEKSEIFDDQFSVERPDGSNFTLKIRSTKLEDSAMYFCASSVGGGTEAFFGQGTRLTVV.